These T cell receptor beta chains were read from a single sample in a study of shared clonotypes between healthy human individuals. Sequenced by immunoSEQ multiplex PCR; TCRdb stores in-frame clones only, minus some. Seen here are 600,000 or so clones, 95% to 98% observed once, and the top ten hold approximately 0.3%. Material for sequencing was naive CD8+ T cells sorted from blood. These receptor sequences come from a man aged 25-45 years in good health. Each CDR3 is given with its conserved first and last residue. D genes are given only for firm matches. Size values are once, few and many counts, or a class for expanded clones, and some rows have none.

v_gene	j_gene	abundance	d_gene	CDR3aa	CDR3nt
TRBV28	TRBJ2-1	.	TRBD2	CASSFVVSVGLAYNEQFF	TGTGCCAGCAGTTTTGTAGTCAGTGTGGGACTAGCCTACAATGAGCAGTTCTTC
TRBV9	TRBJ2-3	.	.	CASSGKDNTDTQYF	TGTGCCAGCAGCGGGAAGGACAACACAGATACGCAGTATTTT
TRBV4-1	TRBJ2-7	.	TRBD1	CASSQGQGLDEQYF	TGCGCCAGCAGCCAGGGACAGGGGCTAGACGAGCAGTACTTC
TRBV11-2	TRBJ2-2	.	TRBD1	CASSSPGTGGLRAGELFF	TGTGCCAGCAGCTCCCCCGGGACAGGGGGCTTGAGGGCCGGGGAGCTGTTTTTT
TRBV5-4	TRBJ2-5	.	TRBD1	CASRTWTGQETQYF	TGTGCCAGCAGAACTTGGACAGGACAAGAGACCCAGTACTTC
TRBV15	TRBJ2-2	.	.	CATSGYMDGRELFF	TGTGCCACCAGCGGTTATATGGATGGGCGGGAGCTGTTTTTT
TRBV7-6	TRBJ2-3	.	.	CASSFGRPDTQYF	TGTGCCAGCAGCTTTGGCCGCCCAGATACGCAGTATTTT
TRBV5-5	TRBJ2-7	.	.	CASSLAEGSLSYEQYF	TGTGCCAGCAGCTTGGCCGAGGGTTCACTCTCCTACGAGCAGTACTTC
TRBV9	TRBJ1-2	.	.	CASSVARSGRKEGYTF	TGTGCCAGCAGCGTAGCTAGGTCAGGGCGGAAGGAGGGCTACACCTTC
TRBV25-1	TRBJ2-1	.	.	CASSEDAQGNEQFF	TGTGCCAGCAGTGAGGACGCTCAGGGGAATGAGCAGTTCTTC
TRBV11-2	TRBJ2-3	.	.	CASSLDPTGSTDTQYF	TGTGCCAGCAGCTTAGATCCCACAGGGAGCACAGATACGCAGTATTTT
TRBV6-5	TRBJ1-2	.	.	CASSLPGGGYTF	TGTGCCAGCAGTTTACCAGGAGGAGGCTACACCTTC
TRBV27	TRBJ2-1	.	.	CASTSWASGNNEQFF	TGTGCCAGCACCTCTTGGGCTAGTGGGAACAATGAGCAGTTCTTC
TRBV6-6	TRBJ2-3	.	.	CASSLPGYQPTDTQYF	TGTGCCAGCAGTTTACCGGGCTACCAGCCCACAGATACGCAGTATTTT
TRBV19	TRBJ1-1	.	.	CASSLGTLNTEAFF	TGTGCCAGTAGTCTCGGGACACTGAACACTGAAGCTTTCTTT
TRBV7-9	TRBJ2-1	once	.	CASSLGNNEQFF	TGTGCCAGCAGCTTAGGGAACAATGAGCAGTTCTTC
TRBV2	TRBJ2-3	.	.	CASSEDPGRRTDTQYF	TGTGCCAGCAGTGAAGATCCCGGGAGACGTACAGATACGCAGTATTTT
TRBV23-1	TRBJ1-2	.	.	CASSRTGTNYGYTF	TGCGCCAGCAGTCGGACGGGTACTAACTATGGCTACACCTTC
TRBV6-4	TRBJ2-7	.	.	CARRAPKQGSSYEQYF	TGTGCCAGGAGAGCTCCCAAACAGGGTAGCTCCTACGAGCAGTACTTC
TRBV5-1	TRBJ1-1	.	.	CASSWEMKNTEAFF	TGCGCCAGCAGCTGGGAAATGAAGAACACTGAAGCTTTCTTT
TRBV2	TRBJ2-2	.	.	CASRALGQGSNTGELFF	TGTGCCAGCCGGGCATTAGGGCAGGGGTCGAACACCGGGGAGCTGTTTTTT
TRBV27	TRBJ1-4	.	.	CASRRGALNEKLFF	TGTGCCAGCAGAAGGGGGGCTCTTAATGAAAAACTGTTTTTT
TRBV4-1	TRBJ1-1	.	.	CASSQAQQGNTEAFF	TGCGCCAGCAGCCAAGCTCAGCAGGGAAACACTGAAGCTTTCTTT
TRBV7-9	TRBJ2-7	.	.	CASSLDRGGQYF	TGTGCCAGCAGCTTAGACAGGGGAGGGCAGTACTTC
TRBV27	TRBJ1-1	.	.	CASSPKTVYTEAFF	TGTGCCAGCAGTCCAAAGACGGTATACACTGAAGCTTTCTTT
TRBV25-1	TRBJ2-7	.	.	CASSELGSYEQYF	TGTGCCAGCAGTGAACTGGGTTCGTACGAGCAGTACTTC
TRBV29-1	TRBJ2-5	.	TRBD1	CSVEVRGRGETQYF	TGCAGCGTTGAGGTCAGGGGGCGTGGAGAGACCCAGTACTTC
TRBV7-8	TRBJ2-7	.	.	CASSLAGRGSAYEQYF	TGTGCCAGCAGCTTAGCGGGCAGGGGTTCAGCCTACGAGCAGTACTTC
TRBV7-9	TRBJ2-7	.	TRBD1	CASSRTGGTKVYEQYF	TGTGCCAGCAGCCGGACAGGGGGCACTAAGGTCTACGAGCAGTACTTC
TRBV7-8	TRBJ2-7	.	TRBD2	CASSLLSGSSYEQYF	TGTGCCAGCAGCTTACTTAGCGGGAGCTCCTACGAGCAGTACTTC
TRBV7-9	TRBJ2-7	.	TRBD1	CASSFDRGYEQYF	TGTGCCAGCAGCTTTGACAGGGGCTACGAGCAGTACTTC
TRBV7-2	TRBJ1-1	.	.	CASSYPGGEAFF	TGTGCCAGCAGCTACCCCGGGGGTGAAGCTTTCTTT
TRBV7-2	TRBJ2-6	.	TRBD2	CASRPGTSGSSGANVLTF	TGTGCCAGCAGACCCGGGACTAGCGGGAGTTCTGGGGCCAACGTCCTGACTTTC
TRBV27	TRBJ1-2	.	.	CASSLSAGTLGGYTF	TGTGCCAGCAGTTTATCGGCAGGGACCTTGGGTGGCTACACCTTC
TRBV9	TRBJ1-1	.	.	CASSSRNRDTEAFF	TGTGCCAGCAGCTCGCGCAACCGGGACACTGAAGCTTTCTTT